These 29 T cell receptor beta chains share one sample of origin, sequenced in a study of response to subunit inactivated influenza vaccine. TCRdb used MiXCR to reprocess the RT-PCR reads, holding one entry per CDR3 protein. The sample lists roughly 760,000 distinct CDR3 sequences, approximately 22% occurring once. The sequenced sample was PBMCs from blood, obtained 5 days after vaccination. These receptors all stem from a man aged 45-65 years who received an inactivated influenza vaccine.

The CDR3 loop reads CSFPRRDSYNEQFF. CDR3 nucleotide sequence: TGCAGCTTTCCCAGGAGGGACAGTTACAATGAGCAGTTCTTC. The chain joins TRBV29-1 to TRBJ2-1, with D possibly matching TRBD1 (7 bases). Trimming pared 8 bases from V and 4 bases from J, leaving 18 bases between. Germline lookup yields CDR1 SQVTM and CDR2 ANQGSEA. This CDR3 is 14 amino acids long.

This clonotype was recorded many times. This chain links TRBV7-2 with TRBJ2-3; possible D gene TRBD2, 6 bases. This CDR3 comprises 15 residues. Trimming removed 0 bases at V and 7 bases at J, with 14 bases between. CDR1 and CDR2 from the germline V gene are SGHTA and FQGNSA. The CDR3 nucleotides read TGTGCCAGCAGCTTAGCATCCGGGGGAGCGAATACGCAGTATTTT. Protein sequence: CASSLASGGANTQYF.

On this clonotype: This may be a read error: a much more frequent sequence differs by one nucleotide. J is TRBJ2-2 and V is TRBV6-2 or TRBV6-3; no clear D gene. This CDR3 is 12 amino acids long. V was trimmed by 1 base and J by 4 bases, leaving 1 base between them. CDR1 MNHEY and CDR2 SVGEGT come from the germline V gene. CDR3 coding DNA: TGTGCCAGCAGTTACTTCACCGGGGAGCTGTTTTTT. This translates into CASSYFTGELFF.

This clonotype was detected a few times. The rearrangement links TRBV24-1 to TRBJ2-1; D not resolved. Deletions cut 11 bases from V and 1 base from J, with 11 bases between. CDR1 is KGHDR, CDR2 SFDVKD, per germline. The CDR3 has 13 amino acids. In DNA form, the CDR3 reads TGTGCCATCGCCACGAATTCCTACAATGAGCAGTTCTTC. Amino acids: CAIATNSYNEQFF.

This clonotype appeared a few times. This chain joins TRBV6-5 and TRBJ1-6, with 10 bases lining up with TRBD1. This CDR3 is 15 amino acids long. The junction had 4 bases not matched to a gene; V was cut back by 4 bases and J by 7 bases. CDR1 MNHEY and CDR2 SVGAGI come from the germline V gene. For the CDR3, the DNA is TGTGCCAGCAGTTTATCGGGACAGGGGAATTCACCCCTCCACTTT. It specifies CASSLSGQGNSPLHF.

A few counts support this clonotype. This chain connects TRBV18 to TRBJ1-1, with unresolved D. Germline CDR1 is KGHSH and CDR2 is LQKENI. There are 13 residues in the CDR3. Trimming left V 4 bases short and J 0 bases short, with 6 bases between. The CDR3 DNA follows: TGTGCCAGCTCACAGGATATGAACACTGAAGCTTTCTTT. Translation gives CASSQDMNTEAFF.

V gene TRBV7-2 combines with J gene TRBJ2-1; 12 nucleotides agree with TRBD2. The CDR3 totals 16 residues. The V segment lost 3 bases and the J segment 5 bases; nucleotides outside the gene matches: 5. Germline-derived CDR1 and CDR2 are SGHTA and FQGNSA. CDR3 DNA: TGTGCCAGCAGCTTTGGACTAGCGGGAAACGACAATGAGCAGTTCTTC. Translation: CASSFGLAGNDNEQFF.

V is TRBV28 and J is TRBJ2-7, with no clear D. This CDR3 region has 15 residues. Trimming pared 1 base from V and 0 bases from J, leaving 10 bases between. Germline V gives CDR1 MDHEN, CDR2 SYDVKM. The CDR3 coding sequence is TGTGCCAGCAGTTTATTTGCTCTCAGCTCCTACGAGCAGTACTTC. Its translation: CASSLFALSSYEQYF.

This clonotype was recorded a few times. The chain combines TRBV7-8 with TRBJ1-4; D gene uncertain. The CDR3 has 13 residues. Germline CDR1 SGHVS, CDR2 FQNEAQ. V lost 1 base, J lost 8 bases, and 8 bases lay in between. CDR3 protein: CASSLDRREKLFF. As DNA, the CDR3 is TGTGCCAGCAGCTTAGATCGACGGGAAAAACTGTTTTTT.

The table lists this clonotype with many counts. The chain couples TRBV12-3 or TRBV12-4 to TRBJ2-1; D remains ambiguous. The CDR3 is 14 amino acids. V lost 6 bases and J 4 bases, leaving 13 bases between the germline ends. The CDR3 spells CASSLRGVYNEQFF. The DNA of the CDR3 is TGTGCCAGCAGCCTACGTGGGGTATACAATGAGCAGTTCTTC.

This chain connects TRBV9 to TRBJ1-2; the match to TRBD1 covers 8 bases. Germline V gives CDR1 SGDLS, CDR2 YYNGEE. Trimming took 1 base from V and 7 from J; bases not matched to a gene: 3. There are 13 residues in the CDR3. For the CDR3, the DNA is TGTGCCAGCAGCGTACAGGGGGCTGGTGGCTACACCTTC. Its protein is CASSVQGAGGYTF.

The rearrangement joins TRBV12-3 or TRBV12-4 to TRBJ2-2; D is unclear. Trimming removed 5 bases at V and 1 base at J, with 17 bases between. This CDR3 region has 17 residues. CDR3 loop: CASSITAGPRNTGELFF. CDR3 nucleotides: TGTGCCAGCAGTATAACAGCCGGGCCACGGAACACCGGGGAGCTGTTTTTT.

The chain links TRBV20-1 to TRBJ2-1; D uncertain. V was pared by 6 bases and J by 4 bases, with 22 bases between. The CDR3 totals 16 residues. Per germline, CDR1 DFQATT and CDR2 SNEGSKA (reference sequence). The CDR3 DNA sequence: TGCAGTGCCCAGCCGGTGAAGACCTTCGGTTACAATGAGCAGTTCTTC. Residues: CSAQPVKTFGYNEQFF.

The chain joins TRBV6-2 or TRBV6-3 to TRBJ2-3, with 8 bases identical to TRBD1. Germline loops: CDR1 MNHEY, CDR2 SVGEGT. V lost 4 bases to trimming and J lost 0 bases; unmatched junction nucleotides: 3. The CDR3 length is 15 residues. DNA for the CDR3: TGTGCCAGCAGTTGGTGGGACAGGAGCACAGATACGCAGTATTTT. Translated: CASSWWDRSTDTQYF.

In this sample, this clonotype turned up a few times. The chain carries TRBV12-3 or TRBV12-4 and TRBJ2-2; TRBD2 agrees at 7 bases. The V segment lost 11 bases and the J segment 4 bases; nucleotides outside the gene matches: 10. This CDR3 contains 14 residues. The CDR3, as DNA: TGTGCCTCCAACCTGGGGGGGGGCACCGGGGAGCTGTTTTTT. As protein: CASNLGGGTGELFF.

The gene calls are TRBV20-1 and TRBJ2-1; 7 bases match TRBD2. Germline CDR1 reads DFQATT; CDR2 reads SNEGSKA (reference sequence). V was pared by 4 bases and J by 3 bases, with 6 bases of the junction left unmatched. The CDR3 contains 14 residues. The DNA for the CDR3 is TGCAGTGCTATAAGCGGGGCTAACTACAATGAGCAGTTCTTC. It encodes CSAISGANYNEQFF.

This clonotype was counted a few times. The chain recombines TRBV27 with TRBJ2-1, with 10 nucleotides matching TRBD1. Germline lookup yields CDR1 MNHEY and CDR2 SMNVEV (reference sequence). This CDR3 has 17 residues. V shed 2 bases and J 0 bases; nucleotides not matched to a gene: 4. DNA of the CDR3: TGTGCCAGCAGTTTACCGGGACAGGGGAGCTCCTACAATGAGCAGTTCTTC. It is translated as CASSLPGQGSSYNEQFF.

The chain carries TRBV20-1 and TRBJ2-3; 8 bases align to TRBD2. The CDR3 extends over 16 amino acids. V lost 0 bases and J lost 5; bases outside the gene matches: 10. Germline CDR1 and CDR2: DFQATT and SNEGSKA (reference sequence). Here the CDR3 DNA reads TGCAGTGCTAGAGACCCAGCGGGAGCCCTTGGAGATACGCAGTATTTT. This sequence encodes CSARDPAGALGDTQYF.

A few counts support this clonotype. J is TRBJ2-1 and V is TRBV25-1, with 13 bases identical to TRBD2. CDR3 length: 16 amino acids. Per germline, CDR1 MGHDK and CDR2 SYGVNS. Trimming cost V 7 bases and J 8 bases; bases outside gene matches: 11. CDR3 protein: CASTRTSGGGADEQFF. The CDR3 region has the DNA TGTGCCAGCACCCGGACTAGCGGGGGTGGAGCAGATGAGCAGTTCTTC.

The chain combines TRBV7-9 with TRBJ2-1, with 9 bases identical to TRBD2. V was clipped by 1 base and J by 10 bases; unmatched bases: 5. This CDR3 has 14 residues. CDR1 and CDR2 (germline): SEHNR, FQNEAQ (reference sequence). The CDR3, as DNA: TGTGCCAGCAGCTTAGAGAGCGGGGGGCGCGAGCAGTTCTTC. Translated: CASSLESGGREQFF.

The rearrangement links TRBV7-6 to TRBJ2-5, with D perhaps TRBD2 (5 bases). The germline gives CDR1 SGHVS, CDR2 FNYEAQ. The CDR3 loop spans 15 amino acids. V lost 1 base and J 4 bases, leaving 13 bases between the germline ends. In nucleotides, the CDR3 is TGTGCCAGCAGCTTAGGTCGGGGTGTCCGAGAGACCCAGTACTTC. This encodes CASSLGRGVRETQYF.

The V gene is TRBV28, the J gene TRBJ2-7; unclear D gene. CDR1 is MDHEN and CDR2 is SYDVKM in the germline V gene. The length of the CDR3 is 13 residues. Trimming left V 1 base short and J 1 base short, with 5 bases between. The CDR3 coding sequence is TGTGCCAGCAGTTTATACCTTTCCTACGAGCAGTACTTC. Protein sequence: CASSLYLSYEQYF.

The V gene is TRBV28, the J gene TRBJ1-2; TRBD1 aligns across 8 bases. The J segment lost 5 bases and the V segment lost 7 bases, leaving 12 bases of the junction unmatched. The CDR3 extends over 15 amino acids. Per the germline V gene, CDR1 is MDHEN and CDR2 is SYDVKM. The CDR3 here is CASTDPGTGFYGYTF. In DNA form, the CDR3 reads TGTGCCAGCACCGATCCCGGGACAGGTTTTTATGGCTACACCTTC.

This clonotype was seen ten or more times. This chain joins TRBV5-5 and TRBJ2-3; D possibly matches TRBD1 or TRBD2 (5 bases each). The CDR3 has 15 residues. The germline CDR1 and CDR2 sequences are SGHKS and YYEKEE (reference sequence). V shed 4 bases and J shed 1 base, with 13 bases lying between them. CDR3 residues: CASSVGPLGTDTQYF. The CDR3 DNA is TGTGCCAGCAGCGTGGGACCTTTAGGCACAGATACGCAGTATTTT.

The table lists this clonotype with a few counts. The J gene is TRBJ2-4, the V gene TRBV12-3 or TRBV12-4; D remains ambiguous. The V gene lost 2 bases and the J gene lost 1 base, with 6 bases spanning the gap. The CDR3 totals 14 residues. CDR3 sequence reads: CASSLSGAKNIQYF. The CDR3 nucleotides read TGTGCCAGCAGTTTATCCGGGGCCAAAAACATTCAGTACTTC.

The chain employs TRBV6-2 or TRBV6-3 and TRBJ1-5; D perhaps matches TRBD1 (5 bases). V was clipped by 6 bases and J by 2 bases, with 17 bases between them. The CDR3 totals 16 residues. CDR1 and CDR2 from the germline V gene are MNHEY and SVGEGT. The CDR3 nucleotides read TGTGCCAGCAGGACGGGTGGCTCGGGGGGCAATCAGCCCCAGCATTTT. It specifies CASRTGGSGGNQPQHF.

This clonotype was observed at least ten times. The DNA for the CDR3 is TGCGCCAGCAGCCCCGGACGGAGCTCGGGACTAGCGGGGGTACTTACCTACGAGCAGTACTTC. Protein: CASSPGRSSGLAGVLTYEQYF. V and J are TRBV5-1 and TRBJ2-7; 14 bases agree with TRBD2. V trimming: 4 bases; J trimming: 2 bases; junction bases outside the gene matches: 20. Germline V gene lookup returns CDR1 SGHRS and CDR2 YFSETQ. The CDR3 is 21 residues long. The full variable domain, rest sourced from reference TRBV5-1 and TRBJ2-7, is KAGVTQTPRYLIKTRGQQVTLSCSPISGHRSVSWYQQTPGQGLQFLFEYFSETQRNKGNFPGRFSGRQFSNSRSEMNVSTLELGDSALYLCASSPGRSSGLAGVLTYEQYFGPGTRLTVT.

This clonotype has just a few counts. The V and J genes are TRBV20-1 and TRBJ1-5; 8 bases align to TRBD1. CDR1 is DFQATT and CDR2 is SNEGSKA in the germline V gene (reference sequence). Unmatched junction bases numbered 11, after V lost 4 bases and J lost 0 bases. This CDR3 is built from 17 residues. The CDR3, as DNA: TGCAGTGCTACCAGGGGGCTACGATTACCTAGCAATCAGCCCCAGCATTTT. Residues: CSATRGLRLPSNQPQHF.

This clonotype came up a few times. The CDR3 region has the DNA TGTGCCAGCAGCCCTAAATACAGGGAAAGCAATGAGCAGTTCTTC. Translation: CASSPKYRESNEQFF. The chain employs TRBV7-9 and TRBJ2-1; TRBD1 is a possible D gene (6 bases). Germline V CDR1 and CDR2: SEHNR, FQNEAQ (reference sequence). The V and J ends lost 5 bases and 6 bases respectively, with 17 bases between them. This CDR3 is 15 amino acids long.